This T cell receptor (beta chain) comes out of a study of cytomegalovirus exposure and HLA in healthy donors. Whole-study results and caveats: In a later analysis, at a false discovery rate of 0.05, under 20,000 TCR beta sequences matched HLA alleles.

This CDR3 spans 14 amino acids. Trimming removed 4 bases from V and 2 bases from J; junction bases left unmatched: 5. CDR1 and CDR2 from the germline V gene are MDHEN and SYDVKM. The study ran its PCR with 60 Vbeta and 13 Jbeta primers. Measured with immunoSEQ multiplex PCR; TCRdb has only the in-frame clones, and not every one. Among about 150,000 clones listed, approximately 80% were seen once. In the case of this clone: What it recognizes is unknown.

This clonotype was sampled from a middle-aged woman in good health and CMV-seronegative. The chain recombines TRBV28 with TRBJ2-7; 7 bases are a match to TRBD2. The sample was PBMCs. The CDR3: CASSSGGGTYEQYF. CDR3 nucleotides: TGTGCCAGCAGTTCGGGGGGAGGGACCTACGAGCAGTACTTC. Complete variable domain (other parts from reference TRBV28 and TRBJ2-7): DVKVTQSSRYLVKRTGEKVFLECVQDMDHENMFWYRQDPGLGLRLIYFSYDVKMKEKGDIPEGYSVSREKKERFSLILESASTNQTSMYLCASSSGGGTYEQYFGPGTRLTVT.